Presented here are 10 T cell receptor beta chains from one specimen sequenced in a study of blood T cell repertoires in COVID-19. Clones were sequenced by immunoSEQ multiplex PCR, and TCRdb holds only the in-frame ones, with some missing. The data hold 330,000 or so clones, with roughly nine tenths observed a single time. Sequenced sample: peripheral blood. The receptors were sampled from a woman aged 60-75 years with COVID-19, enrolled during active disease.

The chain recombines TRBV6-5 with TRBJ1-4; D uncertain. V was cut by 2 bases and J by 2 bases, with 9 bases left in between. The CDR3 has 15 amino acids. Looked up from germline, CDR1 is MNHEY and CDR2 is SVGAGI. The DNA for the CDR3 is TGTGCCAGCAGTTACGGCGGCGGCACTAATGAAAAACTGTTTTTT. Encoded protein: CASSYGGGTNEKLFF.

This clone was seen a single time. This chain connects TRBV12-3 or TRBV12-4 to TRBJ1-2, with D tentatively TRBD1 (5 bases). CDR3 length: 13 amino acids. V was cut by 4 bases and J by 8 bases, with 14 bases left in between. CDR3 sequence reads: CASSSAGLWGYTF. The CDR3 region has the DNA TGTGCCAGCAGTTCCGCAGGGCTCTGGGGCTACACCTTC.

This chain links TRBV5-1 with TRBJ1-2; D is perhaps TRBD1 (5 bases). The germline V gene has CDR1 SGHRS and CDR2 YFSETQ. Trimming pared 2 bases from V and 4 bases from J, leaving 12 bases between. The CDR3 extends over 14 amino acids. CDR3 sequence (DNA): TGCGCCAGCAGCTTAGGGCAGGGTCCCTATGGCTACACCTTC. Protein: CASSLGQGPYGYTF.

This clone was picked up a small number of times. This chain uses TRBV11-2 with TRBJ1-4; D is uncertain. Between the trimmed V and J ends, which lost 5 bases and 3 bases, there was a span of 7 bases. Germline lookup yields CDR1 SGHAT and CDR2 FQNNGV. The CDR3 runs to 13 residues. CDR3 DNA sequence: TGTGCCAGCAGCGTCGGGGCTAATGAAAAACTGTTTTTT. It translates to CASSVGANEKLFF.

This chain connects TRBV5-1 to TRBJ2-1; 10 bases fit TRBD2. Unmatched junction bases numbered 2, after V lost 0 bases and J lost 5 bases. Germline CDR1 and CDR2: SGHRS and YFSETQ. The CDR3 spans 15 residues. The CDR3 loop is CASSLAAGGNNEQFF. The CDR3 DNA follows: TGCGCCAGCAGCTTGGCAGCGGGGGGGAACAATGAGCAGTTCTTC.

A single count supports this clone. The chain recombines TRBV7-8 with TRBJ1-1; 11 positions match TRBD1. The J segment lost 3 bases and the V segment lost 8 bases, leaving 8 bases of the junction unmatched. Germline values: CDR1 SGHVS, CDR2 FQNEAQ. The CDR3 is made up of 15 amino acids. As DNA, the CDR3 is TGTGCCAGCGGGGGACAGGGGGTTATGGACACTGAAGCTTTCTTT. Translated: CASGGQGVMDTEAFF.

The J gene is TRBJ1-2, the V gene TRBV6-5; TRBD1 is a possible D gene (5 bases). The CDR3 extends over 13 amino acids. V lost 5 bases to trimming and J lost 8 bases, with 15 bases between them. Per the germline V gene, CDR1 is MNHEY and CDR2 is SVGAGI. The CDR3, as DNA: TGTGCCAGCAGTATGGGGCCTCCGAGGGGCTACACCTTC. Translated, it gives CASSMGPPRGYTF.

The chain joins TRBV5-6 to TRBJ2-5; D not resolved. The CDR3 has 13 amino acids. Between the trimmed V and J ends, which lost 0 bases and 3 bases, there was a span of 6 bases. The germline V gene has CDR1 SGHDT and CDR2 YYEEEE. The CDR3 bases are TGTGCCAGCAGCTTGGGGCTAGAAGAGACCCAGTACTTC. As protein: CASSLGLEETQYF.

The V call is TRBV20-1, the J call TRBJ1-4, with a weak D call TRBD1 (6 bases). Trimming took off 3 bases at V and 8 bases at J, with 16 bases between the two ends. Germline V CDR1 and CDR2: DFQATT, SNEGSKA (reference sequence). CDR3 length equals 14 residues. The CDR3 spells CSASPRPGGEKLFF. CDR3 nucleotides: TGCAGTGCTAGTCCGCGACCGGGGGGCGAAAAACTGTTTTTT.

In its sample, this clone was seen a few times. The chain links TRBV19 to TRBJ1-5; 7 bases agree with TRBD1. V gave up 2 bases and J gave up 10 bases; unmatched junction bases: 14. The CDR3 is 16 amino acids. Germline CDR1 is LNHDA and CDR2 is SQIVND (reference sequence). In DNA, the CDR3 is TGTGCCAGTAGTATACACGAGGGGGCGCGACTAAGACCCCAGCATTTT. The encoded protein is CASSIHEGARLRPQHF.